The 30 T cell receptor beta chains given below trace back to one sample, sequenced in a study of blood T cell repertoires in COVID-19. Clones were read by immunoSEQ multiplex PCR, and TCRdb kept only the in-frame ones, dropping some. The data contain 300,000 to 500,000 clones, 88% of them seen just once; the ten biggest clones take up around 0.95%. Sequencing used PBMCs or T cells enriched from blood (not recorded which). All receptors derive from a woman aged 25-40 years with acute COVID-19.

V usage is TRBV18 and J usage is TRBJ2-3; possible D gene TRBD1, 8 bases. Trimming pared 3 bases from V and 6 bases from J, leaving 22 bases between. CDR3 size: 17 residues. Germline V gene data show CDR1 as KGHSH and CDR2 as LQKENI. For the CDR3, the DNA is TGTGCCAGCTCACCCGTCCCTACAGGGGGGGCTATGGATACGCAGTATTTT. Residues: CASSPVPTGGAMDTQYF.

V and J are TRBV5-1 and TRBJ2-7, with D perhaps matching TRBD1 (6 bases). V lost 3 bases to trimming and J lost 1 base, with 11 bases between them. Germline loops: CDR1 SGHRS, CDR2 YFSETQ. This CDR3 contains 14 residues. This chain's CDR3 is CASSSGGQSYEQYF. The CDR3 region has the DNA TGCGCCAGCAGCTCTGGAGGACAGTCCTACGAGCAGTACTTC. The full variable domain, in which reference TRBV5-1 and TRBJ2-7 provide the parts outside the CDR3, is KAGVTQTPRYLIKTRGQQVTLSCSPISGHRSVSWYQQTPGQGLQFLFEYFSETQRNKGNFPGRFSGRQFSNSRSEMNVSTLELGDSALYLCASSSGGQSYEQYFGPGTRLTVT.

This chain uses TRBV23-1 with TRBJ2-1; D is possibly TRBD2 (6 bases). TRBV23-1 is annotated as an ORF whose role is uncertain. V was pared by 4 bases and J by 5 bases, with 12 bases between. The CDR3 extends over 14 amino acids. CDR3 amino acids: CASSLRAGNNEQFF. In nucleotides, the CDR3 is TGCGCCAGCAGTCTCCGCGCGGGGAACAATGAGCAGTTCTTC.

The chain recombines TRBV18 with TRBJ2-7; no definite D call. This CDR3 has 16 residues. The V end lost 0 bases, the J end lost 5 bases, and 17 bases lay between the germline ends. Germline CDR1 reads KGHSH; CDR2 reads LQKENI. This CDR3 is CASSPPGSITRNEQYF. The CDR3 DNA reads TGTGCCAGCTCACCACCGGGCTCGATCACCCGGAACGAGCAGTACTTC. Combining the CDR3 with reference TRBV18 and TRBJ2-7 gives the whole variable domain NAGVMQNPRHLVRRRGQEARLRCSPMKGHSHVYWYRQLPEEGLKFMVYLQKENIIDESGMPKERFSAEFPKEGPSILRIQQVVRGDSAAYFCASSPPGSITRNEQYFGPGTRLTVT.

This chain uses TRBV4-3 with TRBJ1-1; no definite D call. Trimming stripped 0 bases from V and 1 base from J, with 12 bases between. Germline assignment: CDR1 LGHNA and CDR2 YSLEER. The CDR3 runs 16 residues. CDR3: CASSQEPPPRNTEAFF. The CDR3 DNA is TGCGCCAGCAGCCAAGAGCCCCCGCCTAGGAACACTGAAGCTTTCTTT.

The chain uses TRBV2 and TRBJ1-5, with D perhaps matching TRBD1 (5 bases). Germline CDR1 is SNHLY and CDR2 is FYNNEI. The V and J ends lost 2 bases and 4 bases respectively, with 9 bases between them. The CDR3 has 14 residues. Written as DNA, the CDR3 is TGTGCCAGCAGTGAACAGGGCATAAATCAGCCCCAGCATTTT. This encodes CASSEQGINQPQHF.

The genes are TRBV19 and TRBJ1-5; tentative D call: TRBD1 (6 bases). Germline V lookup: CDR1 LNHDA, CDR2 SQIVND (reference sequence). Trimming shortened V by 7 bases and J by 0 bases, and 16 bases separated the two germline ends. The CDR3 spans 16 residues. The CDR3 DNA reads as TGTGCCAGTACCCAGCGACAGGCATATAGCAATCAGCCCCAGCATTTT. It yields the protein CASTQRQAYSNQPQHF.

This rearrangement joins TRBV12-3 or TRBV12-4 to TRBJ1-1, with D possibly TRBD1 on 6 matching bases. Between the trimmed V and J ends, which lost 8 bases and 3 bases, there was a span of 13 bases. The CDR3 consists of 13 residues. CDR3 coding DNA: TGTGCCAGCCGCAATGGGGGCTACACTGAAGCTTTCTTT. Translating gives CASRNGGYTEAFF.

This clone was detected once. CDR3 coding DNA: TGCGCCAGCAGCTTGGGCTCTTCCCAAGGGGCCCGAAACTCTGGAAACACCATATATTTT. It translates to CASSLGSSQGARNSGNTIYF. The rearrangement joins TRBV5-1 to TRBJ1-3; D may be TRBD1 (5 bases). The V and J ends lost 0 bases and 0 bases respectively, with 22 bases between them. This CDR3 region has 20 residues. CDR1 is SGHRS, CDR2 YFSETQ, per germline. Filled out from reference TRBV5-1 and TRBJ1-3, the complete variable domain reads KAGVTQTPRYLIKTRGQQVTLSCSPISGHRSVSWYQQTPGQGLQFLFEYFSETQRNKGNFPGRFSGRQFSNSRSEMNVSTLELGDSALYLCASSLGSSQGARNSGNTIYFGEGSWLTVV.

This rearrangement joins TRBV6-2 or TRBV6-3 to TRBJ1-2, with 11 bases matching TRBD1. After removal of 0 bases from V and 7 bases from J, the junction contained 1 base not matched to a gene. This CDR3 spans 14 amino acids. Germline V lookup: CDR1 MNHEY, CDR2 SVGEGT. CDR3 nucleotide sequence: TGTGCCAGCAGTTACTCCGGACAGGGGGCTGGCTACACCTTC. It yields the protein CASSYSGQGAGYTF.

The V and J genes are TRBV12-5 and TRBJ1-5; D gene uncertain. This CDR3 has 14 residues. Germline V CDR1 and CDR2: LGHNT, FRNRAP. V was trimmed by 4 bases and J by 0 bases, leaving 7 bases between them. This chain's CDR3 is CASGSSGSNQPQHF. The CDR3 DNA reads TGTGCTAGTGGTTCCTCCGGTAGCAATCAGCCCCAGCATTTT.

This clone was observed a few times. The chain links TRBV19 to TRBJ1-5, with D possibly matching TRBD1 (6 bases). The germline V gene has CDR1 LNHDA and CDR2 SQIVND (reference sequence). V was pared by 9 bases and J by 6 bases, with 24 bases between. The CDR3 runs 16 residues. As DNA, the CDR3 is TGTGCCAGCGCGATCGATATAAAACAGGGTGGTCAGCCCCAGCATTTT. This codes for CASAIDIKQGGQPQHF.

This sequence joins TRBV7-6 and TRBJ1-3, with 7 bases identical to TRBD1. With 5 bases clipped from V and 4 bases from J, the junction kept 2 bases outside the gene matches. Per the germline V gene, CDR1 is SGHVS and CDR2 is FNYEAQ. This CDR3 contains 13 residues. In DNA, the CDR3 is TGTGCCAGCAGCACGGGACAGGGAAACACCATATATTTT. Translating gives CASSTGQGNTIYF.

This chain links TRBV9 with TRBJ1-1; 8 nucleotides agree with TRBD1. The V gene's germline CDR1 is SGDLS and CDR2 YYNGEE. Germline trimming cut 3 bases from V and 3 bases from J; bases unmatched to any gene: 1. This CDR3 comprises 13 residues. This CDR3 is CASSGTGYTEAFF. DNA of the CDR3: TGTGCCAGCAGCGGGACAGGGTACACTGAAGCTTTCTTT. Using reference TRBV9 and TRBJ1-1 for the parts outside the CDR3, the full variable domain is DSGVTQTPKHLITATGQRVTLRCSPRSGDLSVYWYQQSLDQGLQFLIQYYNGEERAKGNILERFSAQQFPDLHSELNLSSLELGDSALYFCASSGTGYTEAFFGQGTRLTVV.

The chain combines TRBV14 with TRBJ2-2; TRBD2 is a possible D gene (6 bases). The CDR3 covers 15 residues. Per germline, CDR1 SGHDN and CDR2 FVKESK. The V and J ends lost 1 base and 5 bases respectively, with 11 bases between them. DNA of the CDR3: TGTGCCAGCAGCCAAGTTATGGGGGGAACCGGGGAGCTGTTTTTT. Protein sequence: CASSQVMGGTGELFF.

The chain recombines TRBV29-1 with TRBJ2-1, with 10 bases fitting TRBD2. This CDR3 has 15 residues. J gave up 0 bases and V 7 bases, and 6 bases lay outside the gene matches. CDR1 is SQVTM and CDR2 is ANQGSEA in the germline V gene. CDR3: CSAFSGRSSYNEQFF. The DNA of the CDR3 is TGCAGCGCCTTTAGCGGGAGGAGCTCCTACAATGAGCAGTTCTTC.

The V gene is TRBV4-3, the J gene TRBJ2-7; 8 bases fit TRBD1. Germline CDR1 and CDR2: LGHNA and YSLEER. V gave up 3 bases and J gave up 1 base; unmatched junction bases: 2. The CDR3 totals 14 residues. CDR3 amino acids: CASSHRTGSYEQYF. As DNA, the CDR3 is TGCGCCAGCAGCCACCGGACAGGGTCCTACGAGCAGTACTTC.

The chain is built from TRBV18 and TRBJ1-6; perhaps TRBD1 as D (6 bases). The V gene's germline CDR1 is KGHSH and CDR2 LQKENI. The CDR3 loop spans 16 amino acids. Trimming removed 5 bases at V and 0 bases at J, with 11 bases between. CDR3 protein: CASSLGTSSYNSPLHF. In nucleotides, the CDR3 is TGTGCCAGCTCATTGGGGACAAGCTCCTATAATTCACCCCTCCACTTT. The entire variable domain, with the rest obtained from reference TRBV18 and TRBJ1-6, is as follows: NAGVMQNPRHLVRRRGQEARLRCSPMKGHSHVYWYRQLPEEGLKFMVYLQKENIIDESGMPKERFSAEFPKEGPSILRIQQVVRGDSAAYFCASSLGTSSYNSPLHFGNGTRLTVT.

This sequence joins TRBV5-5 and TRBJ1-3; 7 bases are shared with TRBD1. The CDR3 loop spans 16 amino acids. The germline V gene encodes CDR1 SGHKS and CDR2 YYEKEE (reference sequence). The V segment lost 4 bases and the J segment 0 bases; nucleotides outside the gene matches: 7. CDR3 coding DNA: TGTGCCAGCAGCATCACAGGGGAAGGCTCTGGAAACACCATATATTTT. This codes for CASSITGEGSGNTIYF. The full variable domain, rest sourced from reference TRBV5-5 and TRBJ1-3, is DAGVTQSPTHLIKTRGQQVTLRCSPISGHKSVSWYQQVLGQGPQFIFQYYEKEERGRGNFPDRFSARQFPNYSSELNVNALLLGDSALYLCASSITGEGSGNTIYFGEGSWLTVV.

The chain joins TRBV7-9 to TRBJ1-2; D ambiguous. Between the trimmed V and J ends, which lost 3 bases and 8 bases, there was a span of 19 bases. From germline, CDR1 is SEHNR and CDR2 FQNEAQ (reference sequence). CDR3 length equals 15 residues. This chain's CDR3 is CASSFGPLESGGYTF. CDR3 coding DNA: TGTGCCAGCAGCTTTGGACCTCTGGAATCGGGAGGCTACACCTTC.

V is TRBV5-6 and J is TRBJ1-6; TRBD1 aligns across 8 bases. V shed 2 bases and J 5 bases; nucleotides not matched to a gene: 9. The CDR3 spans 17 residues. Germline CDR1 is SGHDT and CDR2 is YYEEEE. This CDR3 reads CASSLRTGHYDNSPLHF. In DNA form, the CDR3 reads TGTGCCAGCAGCTTAAGGACAGGGCATTACGATAATTCACCCCTCCACTTT.

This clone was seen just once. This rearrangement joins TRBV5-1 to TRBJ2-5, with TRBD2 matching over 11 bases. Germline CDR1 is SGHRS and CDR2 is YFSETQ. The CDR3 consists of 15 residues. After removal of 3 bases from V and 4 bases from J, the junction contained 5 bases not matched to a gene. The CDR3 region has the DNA TGCGCCAGCAGCTCGGGGACTAGCGGCGCAGAGACCCAGTACTTC. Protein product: CASSSGTSGAETQYF.

The CDR3 spells CASSLGADFSTDTQYF. The CDR3 nucleotides are TGCGCCAGCAGCTTAGGGGCAGACTTTAGCACAGATACGCAGTATTTT. This rearrangement joins TRBV5-1 to TRBJ2-3; tentative D call: TRBD1 (5 bases). The CDR3 consists of 16 residues. Germline V gene lookup returns CDR1 SGHRS and CDR2 YFSETQ. V lost 2 bases, J lost 0 bases, and 13 bases lay in between.

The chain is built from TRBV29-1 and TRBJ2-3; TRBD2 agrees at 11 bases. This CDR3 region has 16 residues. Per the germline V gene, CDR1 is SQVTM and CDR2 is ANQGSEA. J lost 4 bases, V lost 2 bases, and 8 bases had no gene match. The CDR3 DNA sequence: TGCAGCGTTGAATTGGTAGCGGGGGGGCGGTCAGATACGCAGTATTTT. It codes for CSVELVAGGRSDTQYF.

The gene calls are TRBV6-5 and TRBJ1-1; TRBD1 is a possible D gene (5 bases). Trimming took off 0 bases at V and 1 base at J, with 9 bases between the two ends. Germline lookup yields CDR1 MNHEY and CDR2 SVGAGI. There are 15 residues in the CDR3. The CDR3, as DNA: TGTGCCAGCAGTTACTCGTGGCAGGGGAACACTGAAGCTTTCTTT. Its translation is CASSYSWQGNTEAFF.

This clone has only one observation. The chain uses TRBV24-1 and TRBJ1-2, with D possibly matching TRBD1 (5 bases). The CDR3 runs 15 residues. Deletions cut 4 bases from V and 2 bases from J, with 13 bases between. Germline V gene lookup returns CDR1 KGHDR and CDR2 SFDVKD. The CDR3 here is CATSDSKTANYGYTF. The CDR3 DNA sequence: TGTGCCACCAGTGACTCAAAGACAGCGAACTATGGCTACACCTTC.

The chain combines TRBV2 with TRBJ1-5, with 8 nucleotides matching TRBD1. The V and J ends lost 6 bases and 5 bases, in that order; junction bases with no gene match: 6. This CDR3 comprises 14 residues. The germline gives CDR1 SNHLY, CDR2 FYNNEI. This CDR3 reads CASSRQGFDQPQHF. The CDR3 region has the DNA TGTGCCAGCAGCAGACAGGGGTTCGATCAGCCCCAGCATTTT.

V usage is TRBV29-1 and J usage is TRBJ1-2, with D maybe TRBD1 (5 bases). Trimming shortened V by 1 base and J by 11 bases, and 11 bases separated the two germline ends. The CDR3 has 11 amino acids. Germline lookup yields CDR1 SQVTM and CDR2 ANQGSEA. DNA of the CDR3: TGCAGCGTTGAAGGGCAGGGAAGGTACACCTTC. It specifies CSVEGQGRYTF.

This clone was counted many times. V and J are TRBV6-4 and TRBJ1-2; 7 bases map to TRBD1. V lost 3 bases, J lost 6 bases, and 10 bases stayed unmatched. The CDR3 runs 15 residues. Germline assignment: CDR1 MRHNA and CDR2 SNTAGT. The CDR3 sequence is CASSEAGGTIDGYTF. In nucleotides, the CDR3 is TGTGCCAGCAGTGAAGCAGGGGGAACGATCGATGGCTACACCTTC.

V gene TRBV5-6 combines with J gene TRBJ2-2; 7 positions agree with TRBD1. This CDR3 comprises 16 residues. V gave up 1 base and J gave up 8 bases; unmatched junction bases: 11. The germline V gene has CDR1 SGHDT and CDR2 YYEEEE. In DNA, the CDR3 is TGTGCCAGCAGCTTGACAGGGGAAAAGCTCTCGGGGGAGCTGTTTTTT. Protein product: CASSLTGEKLSGELFF. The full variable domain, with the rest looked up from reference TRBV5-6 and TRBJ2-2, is DAGVTQSPTHLIKTRGQQVTLRCSPKSGHDTVSWYQQALGQGPQFIFQYYEEEERQRGNFPDRFSGHQFPNYSSELNVNALLLGDSALYLCASSLTGEKLSGELFFGEGSRLTVL.